The clone carrying this T cell receptor beta chain was recorded at least ten times. The sample belongs to a study of Graves' ophthalmopathy and Graves' hyperthyroidism. Amplified TCR beta CDR3 regions were obtained using RNA transcripts as template. Second-round multiplex PCR came after a first-round RT-PCR that employed HTBI primers. MiXCR was run by TCRdb on the multiplex PCR reads, yielding one entry per CDR3 protein. The sample has 680,000 or so distinct CDR3 sequences, 20% to 25% seen once. The germline gives CDR1 SGHRS, CDR2 YFSETQ. Trimming removed 3 bases from V and 7 bases from J; junction bases left unmatched: 15. This CDR3 is built from 16 residues. No ophthalmopathy within 18 months of follow-up signified stable hyperthyroidism. Newly diagnosed hyperthyroidism donors, aged 18 to 65, duration under 2 months. None of the included patients had other autoimmune diseases, uncontrolled infections, pregnancy or lactation, as these led to exclusion. Physicians reached a diagnosis by relying on clinical symptoms, serum thyroxine, TRAb, thyroid ultrasound and orbital computed tomography.

Sequencing input: peripheral blood. The chain recombines TRBV5-1 with TRBJ1-1; 7 positions agree with TRBD1. This receptor was identified in a young woman with stable Graves' hyperthyroidism. Some clones in this sample may be carry-over from other donors' samples. The CDR3 nucleotides are TGCGCCAGCAGCTATGGGCAGGGGGGCCGGGAGGATGAAGCTTTCTTT. It is translated as CASSYGQGGREDEAFF.